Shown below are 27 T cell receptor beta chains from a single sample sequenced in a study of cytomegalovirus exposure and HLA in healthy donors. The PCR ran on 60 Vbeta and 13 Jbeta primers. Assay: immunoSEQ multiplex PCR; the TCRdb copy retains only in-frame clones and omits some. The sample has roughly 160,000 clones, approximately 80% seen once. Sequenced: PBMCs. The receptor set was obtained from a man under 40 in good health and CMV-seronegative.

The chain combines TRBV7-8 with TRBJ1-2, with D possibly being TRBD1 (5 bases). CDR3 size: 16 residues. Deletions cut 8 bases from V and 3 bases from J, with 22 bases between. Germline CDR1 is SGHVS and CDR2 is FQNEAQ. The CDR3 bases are TGTGCCAGCTTTAACGGGAGGGGAACTACCTACTATGGCTACACCTTC. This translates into CASFNGRGTTYYGYTF.

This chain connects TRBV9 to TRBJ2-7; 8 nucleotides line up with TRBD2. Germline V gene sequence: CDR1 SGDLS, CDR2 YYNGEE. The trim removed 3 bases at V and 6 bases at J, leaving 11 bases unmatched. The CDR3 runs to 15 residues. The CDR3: CASSAAGTSYGEQYF. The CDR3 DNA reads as TGTGCCAGCAGCGCGGCCGGGACTAGTTACGGCGAGCAGTACTTC.

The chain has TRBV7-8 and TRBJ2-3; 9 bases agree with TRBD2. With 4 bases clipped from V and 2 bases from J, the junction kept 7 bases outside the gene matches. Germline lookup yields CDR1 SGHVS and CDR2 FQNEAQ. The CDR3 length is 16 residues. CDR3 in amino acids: CASSSILAGVTDTQYF. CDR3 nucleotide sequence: TGTGCCAGCAGCTCGATCTTAGCGGGAGTCACAGATACGCAGTATTTT.

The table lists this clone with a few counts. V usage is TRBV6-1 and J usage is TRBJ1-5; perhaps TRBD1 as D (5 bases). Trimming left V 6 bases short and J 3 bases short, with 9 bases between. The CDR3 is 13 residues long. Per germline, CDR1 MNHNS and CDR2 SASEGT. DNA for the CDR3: TGTGCCAGCAGCTGGGACTCCAATCAGCCCCAGCATTTT. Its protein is CASSWDSNQPQHF.

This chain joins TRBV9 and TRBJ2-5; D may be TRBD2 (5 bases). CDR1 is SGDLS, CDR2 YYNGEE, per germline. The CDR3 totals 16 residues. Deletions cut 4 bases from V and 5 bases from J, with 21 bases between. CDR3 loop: CASSPVGLSGIETQYF. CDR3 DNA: TGTGCCAGCAGCCCAGTGGGTTTATCGGGGATCGAGACCCAGTACTTC.

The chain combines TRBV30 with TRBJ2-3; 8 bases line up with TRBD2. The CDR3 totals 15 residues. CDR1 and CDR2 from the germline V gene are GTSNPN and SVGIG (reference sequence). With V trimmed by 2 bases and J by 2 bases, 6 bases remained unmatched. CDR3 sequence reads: CAWSLGAGDTDTQYF. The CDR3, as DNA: TGTGCCTGGAGTCTCGGAGCGGGGGACACAGATACGCAGTATTTT.

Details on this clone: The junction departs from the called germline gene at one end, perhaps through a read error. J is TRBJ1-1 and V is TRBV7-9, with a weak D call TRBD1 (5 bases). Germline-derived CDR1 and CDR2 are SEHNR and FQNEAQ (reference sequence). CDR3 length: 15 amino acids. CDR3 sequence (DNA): TGTTCCAGCAGCTCCTTGGGGGGGGTTAACGCTGAAGCTTTCTTT. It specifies CSSSSLGGVNAEAFF.

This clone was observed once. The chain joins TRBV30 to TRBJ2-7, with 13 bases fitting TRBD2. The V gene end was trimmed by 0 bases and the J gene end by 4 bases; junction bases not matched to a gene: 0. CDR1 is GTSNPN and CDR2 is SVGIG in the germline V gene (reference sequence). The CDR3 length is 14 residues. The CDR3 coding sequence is TGTGCCTGGAGTGTACTAGCGGGAGGGTACGAGCAGTACTTC. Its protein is CAWSVLAGGYEQYF.

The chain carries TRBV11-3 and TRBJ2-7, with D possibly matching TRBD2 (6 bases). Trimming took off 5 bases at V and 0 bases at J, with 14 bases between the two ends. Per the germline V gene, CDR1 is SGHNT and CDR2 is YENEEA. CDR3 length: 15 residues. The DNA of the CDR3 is TGTGCCAGCAGCCCGCGGGACGGCAGCTCCTACGAGCAGTACTTC. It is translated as CASSPRDGSSYEQYF. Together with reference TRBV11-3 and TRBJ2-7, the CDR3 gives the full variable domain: EAGVVQSPRYKIIEKKQPVAFWCNPISGHNTLYWYLQNLGQGPELLIRYENEEAVDDSQLPKDRFSAERLKGVDSTLKIQPAELGDSAVYLCASSPRDGSSYEQYFGPGTRLTVT.

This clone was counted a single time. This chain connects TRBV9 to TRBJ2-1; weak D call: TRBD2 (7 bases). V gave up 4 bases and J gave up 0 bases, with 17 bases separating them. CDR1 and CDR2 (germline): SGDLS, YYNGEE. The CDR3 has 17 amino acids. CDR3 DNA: TGTGCCAGCAGCAGAGGGGGGGTCCCGAGCTCCTACAATGAGCAGTTCTTC. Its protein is CASSRGGVPSSYNEQFF.

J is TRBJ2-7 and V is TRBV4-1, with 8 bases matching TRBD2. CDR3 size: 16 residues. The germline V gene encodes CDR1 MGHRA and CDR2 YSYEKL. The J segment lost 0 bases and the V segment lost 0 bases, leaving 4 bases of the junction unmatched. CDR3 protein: CASSQDKSGSSYEQYF. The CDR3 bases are TGCGCCAGCAGCCAAGATAAAAGCGGGAGCTCCTACGAGCAGTACTTC.

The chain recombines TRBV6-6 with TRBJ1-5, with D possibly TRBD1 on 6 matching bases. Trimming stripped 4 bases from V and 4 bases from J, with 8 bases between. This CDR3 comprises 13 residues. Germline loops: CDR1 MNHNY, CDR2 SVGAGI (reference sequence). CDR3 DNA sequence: TGTGCCAGCAGTTCCCAGGGGAATCAGCCCCAGCATTTT. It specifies CASSSQGNQPQHF.

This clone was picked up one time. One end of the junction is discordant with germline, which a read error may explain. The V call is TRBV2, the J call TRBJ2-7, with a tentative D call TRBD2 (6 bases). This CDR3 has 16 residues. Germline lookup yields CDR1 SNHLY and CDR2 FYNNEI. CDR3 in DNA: TGTGCCAGCAGTGAAGCGCTAGCGAGTCTCTCCAACGAGCAGTACTTC. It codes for CASSEALASLSNEQYF.

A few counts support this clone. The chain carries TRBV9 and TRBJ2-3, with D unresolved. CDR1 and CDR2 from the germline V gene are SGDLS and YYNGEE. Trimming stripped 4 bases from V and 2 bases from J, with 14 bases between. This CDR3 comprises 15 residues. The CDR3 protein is CASSPFRVSTDTQYF. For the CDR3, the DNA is TGTGCCAGCAGCCCCTTTCGGGTGTCCACAGATACGCAGTATTTT.

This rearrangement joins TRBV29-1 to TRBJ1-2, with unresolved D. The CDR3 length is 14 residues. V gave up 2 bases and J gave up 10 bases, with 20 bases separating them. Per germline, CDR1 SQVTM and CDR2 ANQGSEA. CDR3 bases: TGCAGCGTTGAATTTTCCGGGGTCCCCGGTGACTACACCTTC. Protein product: CSVEFSGVPGDYTF.

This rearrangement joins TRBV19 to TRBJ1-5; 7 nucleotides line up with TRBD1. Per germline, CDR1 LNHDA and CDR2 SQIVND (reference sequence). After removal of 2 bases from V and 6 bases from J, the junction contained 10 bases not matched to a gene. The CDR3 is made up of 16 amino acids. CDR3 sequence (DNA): TGTGCCAGTAGTATACATCAAGGGGGCGGCAGTCAGCCCCAGCATTTT. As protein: CASSIHQGGGSQPQHF.

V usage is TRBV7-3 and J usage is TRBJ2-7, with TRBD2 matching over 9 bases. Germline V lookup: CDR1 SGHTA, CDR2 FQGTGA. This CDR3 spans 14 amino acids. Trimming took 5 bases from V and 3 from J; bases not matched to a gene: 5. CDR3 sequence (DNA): TGTGCCAGCAGCCCCGGGACTAGCCGCTACGAGCAGTACTTC. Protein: CASSPGTSRYEQYF.

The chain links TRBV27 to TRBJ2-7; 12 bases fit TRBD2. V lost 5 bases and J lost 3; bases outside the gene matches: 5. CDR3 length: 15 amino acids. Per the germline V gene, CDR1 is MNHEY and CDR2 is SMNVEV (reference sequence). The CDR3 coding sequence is TGTGCCAGCAGTGCCCCGACTAGCGGGGGCTACGAGCAGTACTTC. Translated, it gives CASSAPTSGGYEQYF.

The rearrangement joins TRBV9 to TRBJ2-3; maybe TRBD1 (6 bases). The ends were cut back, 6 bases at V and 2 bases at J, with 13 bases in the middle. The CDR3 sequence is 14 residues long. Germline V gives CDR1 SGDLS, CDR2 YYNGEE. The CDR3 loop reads CASTNRDPTDTQYF. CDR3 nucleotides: TGTGCCAGCACCAACAGGGACCCCACAGATACGCAGTATTTT.

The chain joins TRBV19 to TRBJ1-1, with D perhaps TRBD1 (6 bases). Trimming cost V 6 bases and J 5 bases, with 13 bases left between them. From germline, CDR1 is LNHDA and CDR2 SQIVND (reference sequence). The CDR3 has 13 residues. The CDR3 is CASSPQGGTEAFF. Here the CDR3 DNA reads TGTGCCAGTAGCCCACAGGGCGGAACTGAAGCTTTCTTT.

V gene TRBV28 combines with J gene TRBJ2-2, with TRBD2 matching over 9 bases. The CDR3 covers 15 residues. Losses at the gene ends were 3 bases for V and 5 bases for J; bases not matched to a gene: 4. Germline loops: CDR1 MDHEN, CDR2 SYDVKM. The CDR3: CASSFDTSGTGELFF. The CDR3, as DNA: TGTGCCAGCAGTTTCGATACTAGCGGGACCGGGGAGCTGTTTTTT.

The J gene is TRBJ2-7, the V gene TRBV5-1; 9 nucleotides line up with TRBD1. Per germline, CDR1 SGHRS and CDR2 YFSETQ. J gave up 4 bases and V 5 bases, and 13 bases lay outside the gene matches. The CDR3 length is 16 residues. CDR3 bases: TGCGCCAGCAGGATTTGGACGGGACAGGGATTGTACGAGCAGTACTTC. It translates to CASRIWTGQGLYEQYF.

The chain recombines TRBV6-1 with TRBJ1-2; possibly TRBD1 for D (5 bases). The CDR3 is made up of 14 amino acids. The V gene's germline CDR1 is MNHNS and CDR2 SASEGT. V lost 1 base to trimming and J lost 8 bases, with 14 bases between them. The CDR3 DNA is TGTGCCAGCAGTGAAGTACGCAGGGCGGGAGGCTACACCTTC. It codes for CASSEVRRAGGYTF.

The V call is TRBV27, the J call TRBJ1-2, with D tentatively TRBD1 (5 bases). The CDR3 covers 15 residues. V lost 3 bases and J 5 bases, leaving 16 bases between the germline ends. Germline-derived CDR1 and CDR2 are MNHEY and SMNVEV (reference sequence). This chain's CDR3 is CASSFLAAGGYGYTF. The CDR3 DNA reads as TGTGCCAGCAGTTTCCTTGCAGCGGGGGGGTATGGCTACACCTTC.

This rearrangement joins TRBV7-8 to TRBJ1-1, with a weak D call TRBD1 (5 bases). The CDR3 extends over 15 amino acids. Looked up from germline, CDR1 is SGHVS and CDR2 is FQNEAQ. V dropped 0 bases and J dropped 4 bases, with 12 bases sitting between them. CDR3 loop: CASSLAGLGGTEAFF. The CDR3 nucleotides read TGTGCCAGCAGCTTAGCGGGCTTGGGGGGCACTGAAGCTTTCTTT.

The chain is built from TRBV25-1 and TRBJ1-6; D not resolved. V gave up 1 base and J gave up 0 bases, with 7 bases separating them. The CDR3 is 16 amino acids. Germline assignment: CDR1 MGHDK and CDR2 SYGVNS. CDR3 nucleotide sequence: TGTGCCAGCAGTGAATCCTCGAGCTCCTATAATTCACCCCTCCACTTT. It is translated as CASSESSSSYNSPLHF.

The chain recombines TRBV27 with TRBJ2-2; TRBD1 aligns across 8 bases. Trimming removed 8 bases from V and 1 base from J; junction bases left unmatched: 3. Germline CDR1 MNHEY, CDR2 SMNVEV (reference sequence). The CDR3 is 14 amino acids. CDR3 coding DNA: TGTGCCAGCGGGGGACAGGAGAACACCGGGGAGCTGTTTTTT. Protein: CASGGQENTGELFF.